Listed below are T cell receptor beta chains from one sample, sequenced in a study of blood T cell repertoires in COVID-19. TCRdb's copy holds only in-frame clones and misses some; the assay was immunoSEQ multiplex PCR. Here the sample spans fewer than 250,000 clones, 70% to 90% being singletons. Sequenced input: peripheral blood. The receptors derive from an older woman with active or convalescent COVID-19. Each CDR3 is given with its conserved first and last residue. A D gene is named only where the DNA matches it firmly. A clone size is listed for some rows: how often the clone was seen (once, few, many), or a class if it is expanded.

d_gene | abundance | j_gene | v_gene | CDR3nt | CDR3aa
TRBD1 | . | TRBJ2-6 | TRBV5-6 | TGTGCCAGCAGCTTAACAGGGGGCTCTGGGGCCAACGTCCTGACTTTC | CASSLTGGSGANVLTF
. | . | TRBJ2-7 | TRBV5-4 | TGTGCCAGCAGCCGCCAGGGGGGATCCTACGAGCAGTACTTC | CASSRQGGSYEQYF
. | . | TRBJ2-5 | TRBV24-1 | TGTGCCACCAGTGAACGTGACAGTCACCAAGAGACCCAGTACTTC | CATSERDSHQETQYF
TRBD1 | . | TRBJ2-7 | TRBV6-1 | TGTGCCAGCAGTGAACCGGGACAGGGAGGGTACGAGCAGTACTTC | CASSEPGQGGYEQYF
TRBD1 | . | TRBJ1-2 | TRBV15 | TGTGCCACCAGCAGAGACCCGGGACAGGCAATCTATGGCTACACCTTC | CATSRDPGQAIYGYTF
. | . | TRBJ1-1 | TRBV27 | TGTGCCAGCAGCCCACTCGGACAAGCCGAAGCTTTCTTT | CASSPLGQAEAFF
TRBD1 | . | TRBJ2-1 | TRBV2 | TGTGCCAGCATTTTCGACAGGGGAAATGAGCAGTTCTTC | CASIFDRGNEQFF
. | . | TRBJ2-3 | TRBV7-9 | TGTGCCAGCAGCTTTGGGGACACTTTCGGGTTTGGCCGCACAGATACGCAGTATTTT | CASSFGDTFGFGRTDTQYF
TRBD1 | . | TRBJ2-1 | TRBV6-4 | TGTGCCAGCAGTCTTTCCCCCGGGACAGCGACGTACAATGAGCAGTTCTTC | CASSLSPGTATYNEQFF
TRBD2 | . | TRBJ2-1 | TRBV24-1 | TGTGCCACCAGTGAGGGACTAGCCAATGAGCAGTTCTTC | CATSEGLANEQFF
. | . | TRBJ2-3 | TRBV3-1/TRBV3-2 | TGTGCCAGCAGCCAAGCGAGGGCTCTCAGCACAGATACGCAGTATTTT | CASSQARALSTDTQYF
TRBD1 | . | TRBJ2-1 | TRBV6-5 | TGTGCCAGCAAGGGACAGGGAAGGTGGAGTGAGCAGTTCTTC | CASKGQGRWSEQFF
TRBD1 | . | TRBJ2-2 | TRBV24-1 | TGTGCCACCAGTGATTCCACAGGGGGCGGCTCCCCCTTGCGATCCGGGGAGCTGTTTTTT | CATSDSTGGGSPLRSGELFF
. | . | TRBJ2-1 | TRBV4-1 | TGCGCCAGCAGCTCTTCCGCAATAGGGACATCCTCCTACAATGAGCAGTTCTTC | CASSSSAIGTSSYNEQFF
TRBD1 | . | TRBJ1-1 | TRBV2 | TGTGCCAGCACCAGAGAGACAGGGGGCCTGAACACTGAAGCTTTCTTT | CASTRETGGLNTEAFF
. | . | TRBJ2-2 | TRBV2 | TGTGCCAGCAGCCCTAGGACTATAGGGGAGCTGTTTTTT | CASSPRTIGELFF
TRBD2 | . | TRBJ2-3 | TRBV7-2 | TGTGCCAGCAGCGTAGGGCATTATGCGGGAGGAGGAGATACGCAGTATTTT | CASSVGHYAGGGDTQYF
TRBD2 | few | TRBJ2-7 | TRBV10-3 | TGTGCCATCAGAAGCGGGGATAGCTCCTACGAGCAGTACTTC | CAIRSGDSSYEQYF
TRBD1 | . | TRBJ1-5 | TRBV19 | TGTGCCAGTACCATGACAGGGGTCAATCAGCCCCAGCATTTT | CASTMTGVNQPQHF
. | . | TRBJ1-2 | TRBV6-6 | TGTGCCAGCAGTTACCTTTATGGCTACACCTTC | CASSYLYGYTF
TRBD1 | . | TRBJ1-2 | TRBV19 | TGTGCCAGTAAGCCCCCGGGACAGCTTTATACTGGCTACACCTTC | CASKPPGQLYTGYTF
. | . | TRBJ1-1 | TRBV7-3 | TGTGCCAGCAGCCCGACCCCCGGGAAAACTGAAGCTTTCTTT | CASSPTPGKTEAFF
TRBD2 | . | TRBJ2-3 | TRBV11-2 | TGTGCCAGCAGCACTGGACTAGCGGGAGTCACAGATACGCAGTATTTT | CASSTGLAGVTDTQYF
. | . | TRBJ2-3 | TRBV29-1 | TGCAGCGCCAGCGCTGCAGATACGCAGTATTTT | CSASAADTQYF
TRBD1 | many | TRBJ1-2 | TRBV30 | TGTGCCTGGAGTGCAGACAGGGGATATGGCTACACCTTC | CAWSADRGYGYTF
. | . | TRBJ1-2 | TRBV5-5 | TGTGCCAGCAGCTTGGGGCCAGGGCTTTTACATGGCTACACCTTC | CASSLGPGLLHGYTF
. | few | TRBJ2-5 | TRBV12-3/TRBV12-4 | TGTGCCAGCAGTTTATGGGCAAAAGAGACCCAGTACTTC | CASSLWAKETQYF
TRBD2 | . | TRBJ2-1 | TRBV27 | TGTGCCAGAGGGTCCCCACGGCGGGAGAATGAGCAGTTCTTC | CARGSPRRENEQFF
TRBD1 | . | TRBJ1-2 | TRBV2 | TGTGCCAGCAGCGATACCGGGACAGGATCCCTCTATGGCTACACCTTC | CASSDTGTGSLYGYTF
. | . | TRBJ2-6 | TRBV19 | TGTGCCAGTAGTATTAGAGGTGGGGCCAACGTCCTGACTTTC | CASSIRGGANVLTF
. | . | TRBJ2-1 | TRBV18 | TGTGCCAGCTCACCGGGCAGCTCCTACAATGAGCAGTTCTTC | CASSPGSSYNEQFF
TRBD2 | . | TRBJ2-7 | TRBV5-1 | TGCGCCAGCAGCGTCCGGACTAGCGGGGCCTACGAGCAGTACTTC | CASSVRTSGAYEQYF
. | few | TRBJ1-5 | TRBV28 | TGTGCCAGCAGTTCCTATCCGGGGGGTAGCAATCAGCCCCAGCATTTT | CASSSYPGGSNQPQHF
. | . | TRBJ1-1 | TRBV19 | TGTGCCAGTAGCGAGGGAATGAACACTGAAGCTTTCTTT | CASSEGMNTEAFF
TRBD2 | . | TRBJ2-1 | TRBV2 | TGTGCCAGCAGTGAGTCTACGGGAGGGGAACGCGATGAGCAGTTCTTC | CASSESTGGERDEQFF
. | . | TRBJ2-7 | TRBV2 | TGTGCCAGCAGGTCATTGGGCGACCAGAGCTCCTACGAGCAGTACTTC | CASRSLGDQSSYEQYF
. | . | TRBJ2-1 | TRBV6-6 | TGTGCCAGCAGCCTAGGTCGAGGGCGGGATGAGCAGTTCTTC | CASSLGRGRDEQFF